One sample yielded the 19 T cell receptor beta chains listed below, sequenced in a study of cytomegalovirus exposure and HLA in healthy donors. The PCR contained 60 Vbeta and 13 Jbeta primers. Data came from immunoSEQ multiplex PCR; TCRdb stores just in-frame clones and leaves some out. The table has 150,000 to 200,000 clones, about four fifths seen once. The sequencing input was PBMCs. These receptors all come from a woman aged 45 to 65 in good health and CMV-seronegative.

The chain uses TRBV28 and TRBJ1-2, with D possibly matching TRBD1 (6 bases). Trimming shortened V by 5 bases and J by 6 bases, and 19 bases separated the two germline ends. CDR3 length: 15 residues. CDR1 and CDR2 from the germline V gene are MDHEN and SYDVKM. Here the CDR3 reads CASSPPLGGSNGYTF. The CDR3 DNA is TGTGCCAGCAGTCCCCCTCTAGGGGGTAGCAATGGCTACACCTTC.

This sequence joins TRBV2 and TRBJ2-2, with 10 bases lining up with TRBD1. Trimming at V came to 8 bases and at J to 4 bases, leaving 4 bases not matched to a gene. Germline CDR1 SNHLY, CDR2 FYNNEI. The CDR3 length is 14 residues. The CDR3 region has the DNA TGTGCCAGCCGGGACAGGGGACCCACCGGGGAGCTGTTTTTT. It is translated as CASRDRGPTGELFF.

This clone was picked up one time. The CDR3 loop reads CASSLAGQGATGANVLTF. CDR3 sequence (DNA): TGTGCCAGCAGCTTAGCGGGACAGGGGGCGACCGGGGCCAACGTCCTGACTTTC. The chain couples TRBV7-2 to TRBJ2-6, with 12 positions matching TRBD1. V trimming: 0 bases; J trimming: 4 bases; junction bases outside the gene matches: 4. The CDR3 sequence is 18 residues long. Germline V lookup: CDR1 SGHTA, CDR2 FQGNSA.

The rearrangement uses TRBV7-9 and TRBJ2-1, with TRBD2 identical over 10 bases. This CDR3 is built from 15 residues. The V segment lost 6 bases and the J segment 2 bases; nucleotides outside the gene matches: 4. Germline V gene sequence: CDR1 SEHNR, CDR2 FQNEAQ (reference sequence). The CDR3 protein is CASSSSGGTYNEQFF. The DNA for the CDR3 is TGTGCCAGCAGTTCTAGCGGGGGAACCTACAATGAGCAGTTCTTC.

CDR3 nucleotide sequence: TGCGCCAGCAGTCAACTAGCGGGAGTCGGCTACGAGCAGTACTTC. Encoded protein: CASSQLAGVGYEQYF. The chain combines TRBV4-1 with TRBJ2-7; 11 bases are shared with TRBD2. There are 15 residues in the CDR3. Germline V gene data show CDR1 as MGHRA and CDR2 as YSYEKL. J was trimmed by 3 bases and V by 6 bases; bases with no gene match: 7.

This rearrangement joins TRBV9 to TRBJ2-5; 8 bases are shared with TRBD2. The DNA end is more similar to TRBJ2-7, so the J call may be wrong. Looked up from germline, CDR1 is SGDLS and CDR2 is YYNGEE. The CDR3 is made up of 14 amino acids. In nucleotides, the CDR3 is TGTGCCAGCAGCGTTGGACTAGCACCCCTCGAGCAGTACTTC. Its translation: CASSVGLAPLEQYF.

The rearrangement joins TRBV19 to TRBJ2-5; weak D call: TRBD1 (6 bases). Germline V lookup: CDR1 LNHDA, CDR2 SQIVND (reference sequence). Trimming removed 5 bases from V and 4 bases from J, with 14 bases in between. This CDR3 comprises 14 residues. The CDR3 nucleotides read TGTGCCAGTAGTCCCAAACAGGGTCGAGAGACCCAGTACTTC. Amino acid sequence: CASSPKQGRETQYF.

The chain is built from TRBV23-1 and TRBJ2-7; D gene uncertain. TRBV23-1 is classed as an ORF, of uncertain function. The CDR3 consists of 17 residues. V was trimmed by 7 bases and J by 0 bases, leaving 22 bases between them. The CDR3 DNA reads TGCGCCAGCACCACACCCCTAGGCTCCTCGGGCTCCTACGAGCAGTACTTC. It yields the protein CASTTPLGSSGSYEQYF.

This clone has more than one count but fewer than ten. The chain carries TRBV9 and TRBJ2-5; TRBD2 agrees at 14 bases. V lost 3 bases to trimming and J lost 1 base; unmatched junction nucleotides: 5. Germline CDR1 SGDLS, CDR2 YYNGEE. The CDR3 length is 17 residues. In nucleotides, the CDR3 is TGTGCCAGCAGCGGAGGGGGACTAGCGGGAGCCCAAGAGACCCAGTACTTC. Residues: CASSGGGLAGAQETQYF.

This clone was detected only once. CDR3 nucleotide sequence: TGTGCCAGCAGTAAAAAGGGGGGGCAGATCCGCACAGATACGCAGTATTTT. Its translation is CASSKKGGQIRTDTQYF. The V call is TRBV7-2, the J call TRBJ2-3; possibly TRBD2 for D (7 bases). Trimming stripped 6 bases from V and 1 base from J, with 20 bases between. This CDR3 region has 17 residues. Germline values: CDR1 SGHTA, CDR2 FQGNSA.

This clone came up once. This chain links TRBV5-1 with TRBJ2-3; 11 bases line up with TRBD2. Trimming at V came to 0 bases and at J to 3 bases, leaving 6 bases not matched to a gene. The germline CDR1 and CDR2 sequences are SGHRS and YFSETQ. The CDR3 extends over 17 amino acids. Here the CDR3 reads CASSLGLAGRGTDTQYF. In DNA form, the CDR3 reads TGCGCCAGCAGCTTGGGACTAGCGGGGAGAGGAACAGATACGCAGTATTTT.

J is TRBJ1-6 and V is TRBV5-1, with TRBD1 matching 7 bases. The ends lost 2 bases at V and 0 bases at J; junction bases unmatched: 2. CDR1 SGHRS and CDR2 YFSETQ come from the germline V gene. CDR3 length: 16 residues. This CDR3 is CASSLQGSSYNSPLHF. CDR3 DNA sequence: TGCGCCAGCAGCTTACAGGGGAGCTCCTATAATTCACCCCTCCACTTT. Based on the CDR3 plus reference TRBV5-1 and TRBJ1-6, the full variable domain is KAGVTQTPRYLIKTRGQQVTLSCSPISGHRSVSWYQQTPGQGLQFLFEYFSETQRNKGNFPGRFSGRQFSNSRSEMNVSTLELGDSALYLCASSLQGSSYNSPLHFGNGTRLTVT.

The rearrangement links TRBV11-3 to TRBJ2-7; 10 nucleotides line up with TRBD2. Germline CDR1 reads SGHNT; CDR2 reads YENEEA. The CDR3 is 14 residues long. After removal of 8 bases from V and 1 base from J, the junction contained 5 bases not matched to a gene. The CDR3 sequence is CASLLTSGSYEQYF. The CDR3 DNA follows: TGTGCCAGCCTACTGACTAGCGGGTCCTACGAGCAGTACTTC.

The sample holds a few counts of this clone. The chain joins TRBV7-8 to TRBJ1-1; 8 bases map to TRBD1. The CDR3 is 15 residues long. Per the germline V gene, CDR1 is SGHVS and CDR2 is FQNEAQ. J was trimmed by 0 bases and V by 5 bases; bases with no gene match: 5. For the CDR3, the DNA is TGTGCCAGCAGCCAACGGGACAGGCTGAACACTGAAGCTTTCTTT. It specifies CASSQRDRLNTEAFF.

V and J are TRBV6-5 and TRBJ1-1, with 7 bases that match TRBD1. The CDR3 has 14 residues. Germline V lookup: CDR1 MNHEY, CDR2 SVGAGI. Unmatched junction bases numbered 4, after V lost 3 bases and J lost 3 bases. DNA for the CDR3: TGTGCCAGCAGTTATTCCGGGACAGACACTGAAGCTTTCTTT. Translating gives CASSYSGTDTEAFF.

This clone appeared a single time. The V gene is TRBV7-2, the J gene TRBJ2-3, with 8 nucleotides matching TRBD2. The junction had 9 bases not matched to a gene; V was cut back by 1 base and J by 6 bases. Germline CDR1 SGHTA, CDR2 FQGNSA. The CDR3 covers 16 residues. The CDR3 region has the DNA TGTGCCAGCAGCTTAGATATAGCGGGATTCCGCGATACGCAGTATTTT. This gives the protein CASSLDIAGFRDTQYF.

The V call is TRBV18, the J call TRBJ1-4; D unclear. The germline gives CDR1 KGHSH, CDR2 LQKENI. V lost 3 bases and J 1 base, leaving 9 bases between the germline ends. This CDR3 comprises 15 residues. The CDR3: CASSPQRGTNEKLFF. The DNA of the CDR3 is TGTGCCAGCTCACCCCAGCGTGGAACTAATGAAAAACTGTTTTTT.

The V gene is TRBV27, the J gene TRBJ2-1, with a weak D call TRBD2 (6 bases). The CDR3 is 13 amino acids. V dropped 8 bases and J dropped 4 bases, with 12 bases sitting between them. CDR1 and CDR2 from the germline V gene are MNHEY and SMNVEV (reference sequence). The CDR3 protein is CASGGGIYNEQFF. The CDR3 DNA reads as TGTGCCAGCGGTGGGGGGATTTACAATGAGCAGTTCTTC.

The chain couples TRBV5-1 to TRBJ2-7; 9 bases line up with TRBD1. This CDR3 spans 16 amino acids. V shed 2 bases, J shed 5 bases, and the junction held 11 bases outside the gene matches. The germline CDR1 and CDR2 sequences are SGHRS and YFSETQ. CDR3 in DNA: TGCGCCAGCAGCTTACCCAGGGACAGGGCCCAGGACGAGCAGTACTTC. Residues: CASSLPRDRAQDEQYF.